One and the same sample provided the 11 T cell receptor beta chains below, sequenced in a study of T cell responses to AZD1222 COVID-19 vaccine. Sequenced by immunoSEQ multiplex PCR; TCRdb stores in-frame clones only, minus some. The sample holds 90,000 to 100,000 clones, about 85% seen once. The sequencing used peripheral blood, collected on day 0 of AZD1222 vaccination. All receptors derive from an adult in good health.

This clone was detected a few times. The rearrangement uses TRBV14 and TRBJ1-1; D is undetermined. With 0 bases removed from V and 0 bases from J, the gap between germline ends came to 11 bases. Germline V gene lookup returns CDR1 SGHDN and CDR2 FVKESK. CDR3 length equals 16 residues. The chain's CDR3 is CASSQDLGNLNTEAFF. Here the CDR3 DNA reads TGTGCCAGCAGCCAAGATTTGGGGAACTTGAACACTGAAGCTTTCTTT.

The chain has TRBV11-3 and TRBJ2-7, with 10 bases lining up with TRBD2. The CDR3 is 14 residues long. V lost 5 bases and J lost 3; bases outside the gene matches: 4. Germline V lookup: CDR1 SGHNT, CDR2 YENEEA. CDR3 coding DNA: TGTGCCAGCAGCCCCTTAGCGGGGGGCTACGAGCAGTACGTC. It specifies CASSPLAGGYEQYV.

The chain couples TRBV18 to TRBJ1-1; D remains ambiguous. The CDR3 extends over 17 amino acids. From germline, CDR1 is KGHSH and CDR2 LQKENI. V was pared by 4 bases and J by 0 bases, with 18 bases between. The CDR3 nucleotides are TGTGCCAGCTCACAATACACCGGGGTTGGCATGAACACTGAAGCTTTCTTT. Amino acids: CASSQYTGVGMNTEAFF.

The chain couples TRBV4-3 to TRBJ1-4, with TRBD1 matching 8 bases. This CDR3 spans 17 amino acids. In germline, CDR1 is LGHNA, CDR2 YSLEER. The trim removed 3 bases at V and 5 bases at J, leaving 11 bases unmatched. The CDR3, as DNA: TGCGCCAGCAGCCATGCGCGGACAGGGCCGGGGAATGAAAAACTGTTTTTT. Translating gives CASSHARTGPGNEKLFF.

The V call is TRBV5-6, the J call TRBJ2-1, with D perhaps matching TRBD1 (6 bases). The CDR3 is 15 residues long. In germline, CDR1 is SGHDT, CDR2 YYEEEE. V was trimmed by 0 bases and J by 10 bases, leaving 17 bases between them. Written as DNA, the CDR3 is TGTGCCAGCAGCTTGGAATCCACCAGGGGTTTGGAGCAGTTCTTC. Translation gives CASSLESTRGLEQFF. Variable domain in full (rest from reference TRBV5-6 and TRBJ2-1): DAGVTQSPTHLIKTRGQQVTLRCSPKSGHDTVSWYQQALGQGPQFIFQYYEEEERQRGNFPDRFSGHQFPNYSSELNVNALLLGDSALYLCASSLESTRGLEQFFGPGTRLTVL.

The chain employs TRBV6-5 and TRBJ1-4; 7 bases map to TRBD1. This CDR3 has 12 amino acids. The V gene's germline CDR1 is MNHEY and CDR2 SVGAGI. The V and J ends lost 5 bases and 10 bases, in that order; junction bases with no gene match: 4. The CDR3 protein is CASSTGARKLFF. The CDR3 DNA is TGTGCCAGCAGTACAGGGGCTCGAAAACTGTTTTTT.

The V and J genes are TRBV7-2 and TRBJ2-7, with TRBD1 identical over 7 bases. V trimming: 5 bases; J trimming: 3 bases; junction bases outside the gene matches: 4. The CDR3 loop spans 13 amino acids. CDR1 and CDR2 from the germline V gene are SGHTA and FQGNSA. The CDR3 region has the DNA TGTGCCAGCAGCCGGGACAGCTACTACGAGCAGTACTTC. Translated: CASSRDSYYEQYF.

The chain links TRBV7-9 to TRBJ2-2; D ambiguous. Trimming left V 5 bases short and J 6 bases short, with 10 bases between. CDR3 length: 13 amino acids. Germline V gene sequence: CDR1 SEHNR, CDR2 FQNEAQ (reference sequence). The CDR3 here is CASSHVASGELFF. The CDR3 coding sequence is TGTGCCAGCAGCCACGTGGCTTCCGGGGAGCTGTTTTTT.

The gene calls are TRBV2 and TRBJ2-7; 9 bases match TRBD2. The CDR3 loop spans 15 amino acids. Looked up from germline, CDR1 is SNHLY and CDR2 is FYNNEI. The junction had 6 bases not matched to a gene; V was cut back by 5 bases and J by 1 base. The CDR3 region has the DNA TGTGCCAGCAGTCCGACTAGCGGTCCTTCCTACGAGCAGTACGTC. It yields the protein CASSPTSGPSYEQYV.

V usage is TRBV18 and J usage is TRBJ1-4; TRBD1 is a possible D gene (5 bases). V dropped 2 bases and J dropped 8 bases, with 15 bases sitting between them. There are 15 residues in the CDR3. Germline-derived CDR1 and CDR2 are KGHSH and LQKENI. CDR3 sequence: CASSPSSGGPEKLFF. The CDR3 bases are TGTGCCAGCTCACCAAGTTCGGGGGGACCCGAAAAACTGTTTTTT.

V is TRBV4-3 and J is TRBJ2-7; D tentatively fits TRBD1 or TRBD2 (5 bases each). CDR3 size: 14 residues. Trimming stripped 0 bases from V and 2 bases from J, with 8 bases between. Germline V lookup: CDR1 LGHNA, CDR2 YSLEER. CDR3 residues: CASSQERDAYEQYF. The CDR3 DNA is TGCGCCAGCAGCCAAGAACGGGACGCCTACGAGCAGTACTTC.